The clone carrying this T cell receptor beta chain was recorded once. Its antigen is undetermined. The data were obtained in a study of cytomegalovirus exposure and HLA in healthy donors. The CDR3 is made up of 13 amino acids. Germline V gene lookup returns CDR1 MNHEY and CDR2 SMNVEV (reference sequence). V lost 2 bases and J 2 bases, leaving 5 bases between the germline ends. Study-level results: Some public TCRs appeared in many individuals, while most sequences were rare.

Both 60 Vbeta primers and 13 Jbeta primers went into the PCR. Assay used: immunoSEQ multiplex PCR; TCRdb lists only in-frame clones, some missing. This table holds about 260,000 clones, 84% found once. The specimen sequenced was PBMCs. The TCR was taken from a woman in her thirties or forties in good health and CMV-seropositive. The chain employs TRBV27 and TRBJ2-3, with D unresolved. The CDR3 coding sequence is TGTGCCAGCAGTTTAGGAGACACAGATACGCAGTATTTT. Its translation is CASSLGDTDTQYF.